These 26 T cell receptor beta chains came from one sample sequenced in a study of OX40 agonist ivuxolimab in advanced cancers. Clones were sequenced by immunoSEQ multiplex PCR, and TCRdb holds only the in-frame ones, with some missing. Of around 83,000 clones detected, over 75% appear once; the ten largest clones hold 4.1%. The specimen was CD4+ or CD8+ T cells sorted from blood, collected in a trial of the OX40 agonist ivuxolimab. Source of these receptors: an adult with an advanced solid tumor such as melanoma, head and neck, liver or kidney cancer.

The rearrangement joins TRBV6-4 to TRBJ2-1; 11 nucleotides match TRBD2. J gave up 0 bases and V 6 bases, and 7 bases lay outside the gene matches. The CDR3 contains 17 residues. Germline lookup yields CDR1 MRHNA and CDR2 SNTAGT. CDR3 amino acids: CASSETSGSYSYNEQFF. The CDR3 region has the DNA TGTGCCAGCAGCGAAACTAGCGGGAGTTACTCCTACAATGAGCAGTTCTTC.

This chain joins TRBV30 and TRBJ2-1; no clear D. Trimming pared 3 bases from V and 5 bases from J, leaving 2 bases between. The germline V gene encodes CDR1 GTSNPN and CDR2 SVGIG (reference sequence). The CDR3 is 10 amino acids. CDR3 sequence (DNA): TGTGCCTGGAGAGACAATGAGCAGTTCTTC. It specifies CAWRDNEQFF.

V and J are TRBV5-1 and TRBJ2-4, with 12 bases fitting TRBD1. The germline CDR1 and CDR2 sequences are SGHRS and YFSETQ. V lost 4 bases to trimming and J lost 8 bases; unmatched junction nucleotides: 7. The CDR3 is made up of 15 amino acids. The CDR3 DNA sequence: TGCGCCAGCAGCCCGGGGACAGGGGGCGCGGACATTCAGTACTTC. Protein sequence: CASSPGTGGADIQYF.

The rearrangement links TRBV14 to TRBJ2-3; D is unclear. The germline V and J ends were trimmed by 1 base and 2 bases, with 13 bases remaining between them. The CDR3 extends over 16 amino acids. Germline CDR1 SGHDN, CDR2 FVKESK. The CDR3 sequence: CASSQGVGIFTDTQYF. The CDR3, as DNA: TGTGCCAGCAGCCAAGGCGTGGGAATCTTCACAGATACGCAGTATTTT. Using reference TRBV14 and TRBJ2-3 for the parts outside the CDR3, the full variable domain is EAGVTQFPSHSVIEKGQTVTLRCDPISGHDNLYWYRRVMGKEIKFLLHFVKESKQDESGMPNNRFLAERTGGTYSTLKVQPAELEDSGVYFCASSQGVGIFTDTQYFGPGTRLTVL.

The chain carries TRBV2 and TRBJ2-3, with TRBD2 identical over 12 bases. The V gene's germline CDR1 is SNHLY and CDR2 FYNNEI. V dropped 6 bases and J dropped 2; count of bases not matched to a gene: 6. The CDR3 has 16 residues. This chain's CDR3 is CASSELAGGSTDTQYF. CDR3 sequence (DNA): TGTGCCAGCAGCGAACTAGCGGGAGGATCCACAGATACGCAGTATTTT.

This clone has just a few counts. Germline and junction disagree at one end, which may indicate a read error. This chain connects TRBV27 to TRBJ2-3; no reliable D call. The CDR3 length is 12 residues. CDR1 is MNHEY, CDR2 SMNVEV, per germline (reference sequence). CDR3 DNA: TGTGCCAGCAGTGTATCGAGGGATACGCAGTATTTT. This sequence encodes CASSVSRDTQYF.

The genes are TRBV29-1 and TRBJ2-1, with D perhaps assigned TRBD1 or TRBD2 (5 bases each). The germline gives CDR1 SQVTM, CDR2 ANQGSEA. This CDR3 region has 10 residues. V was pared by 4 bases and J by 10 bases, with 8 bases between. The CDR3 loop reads CSVAGPEQFF. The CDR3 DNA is TGCAGCGTTGCGGGACCGGAGCAGTTCTTC.

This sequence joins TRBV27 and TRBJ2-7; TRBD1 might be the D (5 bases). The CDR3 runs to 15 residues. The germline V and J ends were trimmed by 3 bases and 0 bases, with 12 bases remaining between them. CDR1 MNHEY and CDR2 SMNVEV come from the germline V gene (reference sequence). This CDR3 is CASSFRAGRSYEQYF. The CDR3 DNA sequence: TGTGCCAGCAGTTTTAGGGCAGGGCGCTCCTACGAGCAGTACTTC.

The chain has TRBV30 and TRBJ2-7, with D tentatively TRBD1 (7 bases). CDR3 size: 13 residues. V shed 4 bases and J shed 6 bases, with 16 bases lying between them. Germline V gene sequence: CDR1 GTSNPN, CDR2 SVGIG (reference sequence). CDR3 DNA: TGTGCCTGGAAAATAGCAGGGGGGCGCGAGCAGTACTTC. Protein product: CAWKIAGGREQYF.

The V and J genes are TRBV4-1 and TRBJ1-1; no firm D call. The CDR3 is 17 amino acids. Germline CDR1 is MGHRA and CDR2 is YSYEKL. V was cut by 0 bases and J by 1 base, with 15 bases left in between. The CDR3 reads CASSQDRGDEENTEAFF. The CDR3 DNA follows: TGCGCCAGCAGCCAAGATCGCGGAGACGAAGAGAACACTGAAGCTTTCTTT.

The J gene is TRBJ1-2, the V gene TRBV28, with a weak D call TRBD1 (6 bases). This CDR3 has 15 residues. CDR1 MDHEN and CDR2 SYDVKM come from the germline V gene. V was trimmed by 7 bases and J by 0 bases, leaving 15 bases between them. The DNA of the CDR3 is TGTGCCAGCATCTCCGGGGCAGGGGCTAACTATGGCTACACCTTC. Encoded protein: CASISGAGANYGYTF.

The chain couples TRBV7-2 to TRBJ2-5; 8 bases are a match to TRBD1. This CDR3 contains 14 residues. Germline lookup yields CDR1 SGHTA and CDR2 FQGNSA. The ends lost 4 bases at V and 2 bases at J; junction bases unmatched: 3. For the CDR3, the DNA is TGTGCCAGCAGCTCAAACAGGGGGCAAGAGACCCAGTACTTC. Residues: CASSSNRGQETQYF.

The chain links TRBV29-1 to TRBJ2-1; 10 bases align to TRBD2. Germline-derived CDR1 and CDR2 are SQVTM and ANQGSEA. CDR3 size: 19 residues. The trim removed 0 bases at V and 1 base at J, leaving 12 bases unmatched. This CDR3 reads CSVEDLRASGRRSYNEQFF. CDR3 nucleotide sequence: TGCAGCGTTGAAGATCTTAGGGCTAGCGGGAGAAGGTCCTACAATGAGCAGTTCTTC.

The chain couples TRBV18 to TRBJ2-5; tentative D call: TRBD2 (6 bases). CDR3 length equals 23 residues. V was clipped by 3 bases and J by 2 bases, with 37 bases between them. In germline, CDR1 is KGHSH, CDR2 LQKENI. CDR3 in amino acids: CASSPGRGLGGKKVVGWQETQYF. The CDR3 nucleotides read TGTGCCAGCTCACCCGGCCGGGGACTCGGAGGAAAGAAGGTCGTAGGGTGGCAAGAGACCCAGTACTTC.

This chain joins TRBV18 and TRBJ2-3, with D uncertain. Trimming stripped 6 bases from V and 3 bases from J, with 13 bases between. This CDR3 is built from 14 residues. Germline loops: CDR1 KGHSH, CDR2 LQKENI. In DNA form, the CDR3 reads TGTGCCAGCTCGACGGAGCTGGGTACAGATACGCAGTATTTT. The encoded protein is CASSTELGTDTQYF.

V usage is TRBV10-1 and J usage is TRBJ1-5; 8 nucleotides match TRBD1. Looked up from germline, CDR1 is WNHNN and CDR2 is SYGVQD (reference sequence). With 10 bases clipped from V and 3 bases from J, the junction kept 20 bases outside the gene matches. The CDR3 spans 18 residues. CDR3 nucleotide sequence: TGCGCCATTCCGGACAGGGATAAAGTTAACCCCTTCAATCAGCCCCAGCATTTT. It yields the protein CAIPDRDKVNPFNQPQHF.

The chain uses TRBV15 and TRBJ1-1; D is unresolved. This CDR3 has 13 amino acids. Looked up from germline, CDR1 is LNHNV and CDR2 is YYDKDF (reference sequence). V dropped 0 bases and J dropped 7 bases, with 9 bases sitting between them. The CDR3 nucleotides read TGTGCCACCAGCAGAGATCGGGGTAGTGAAGCTTTCTTT. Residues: CATSRDRGSEAFF.

The CDR3 sequence is CASRAGPAKNIQYF. DNA of the CDR3: TGTGCCAGCAGAGCAGGGCCCGCCAAAAACATTCAGTACTTC. The chain employs TRBV28 and TRBJ2-4, with D possibly being TRBD1 (5 bases). The germline CDR1 and CDR2 sequences are MDHEN and SYDVKM. The V and J ends lost 6 bases and 1 base respectively, with 10 bases between them. The CDR3 length is 14 residues.

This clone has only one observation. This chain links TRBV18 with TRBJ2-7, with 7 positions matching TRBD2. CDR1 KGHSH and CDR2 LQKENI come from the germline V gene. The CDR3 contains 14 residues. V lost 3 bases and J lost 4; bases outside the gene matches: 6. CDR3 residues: CASSPNPSGYEQYF. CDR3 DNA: TGTGCCAGCTCACCGAATCCTAGCGGATACGAGCAGTACTTC.

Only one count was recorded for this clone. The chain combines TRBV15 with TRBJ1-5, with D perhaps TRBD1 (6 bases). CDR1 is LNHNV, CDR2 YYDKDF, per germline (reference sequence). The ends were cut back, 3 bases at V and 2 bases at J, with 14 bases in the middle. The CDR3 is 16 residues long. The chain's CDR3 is CATSSQQGIGNQPQHF. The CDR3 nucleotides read TGTGCCACCAGCAGCCAACAGGGCATCGGCAATCAGCCCCAGCATTTT. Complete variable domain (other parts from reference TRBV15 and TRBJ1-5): DAMVIQNPRYQVTQFGKPVTLSCSQTLNHNVMYWYQQKSSQAPKLLFHYYDKDFNNEADTPDNFQSRRPNTSFCFLDIRSPGLGDTAMYLCATSSQQGIGNQPQHFGDGTRLSIL.

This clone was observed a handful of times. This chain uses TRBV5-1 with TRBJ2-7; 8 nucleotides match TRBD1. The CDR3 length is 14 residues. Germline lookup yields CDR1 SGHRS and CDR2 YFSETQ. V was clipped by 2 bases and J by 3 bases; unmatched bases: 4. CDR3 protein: CASSFGQGGYEQYF. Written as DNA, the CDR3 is TGCGCCAGCAGCTTTGGACAGGGAGGCTACGAGCAGTACTTC.

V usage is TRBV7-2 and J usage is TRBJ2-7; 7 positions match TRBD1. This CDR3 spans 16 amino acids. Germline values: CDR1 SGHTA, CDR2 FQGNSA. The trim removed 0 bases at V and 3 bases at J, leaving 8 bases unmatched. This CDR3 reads CASSLAPGTAIYEQYF. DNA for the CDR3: TGTGCCAGCAGCTTAGCCCCCGGGACAGCGATCTACGAGCAGTACTTC.

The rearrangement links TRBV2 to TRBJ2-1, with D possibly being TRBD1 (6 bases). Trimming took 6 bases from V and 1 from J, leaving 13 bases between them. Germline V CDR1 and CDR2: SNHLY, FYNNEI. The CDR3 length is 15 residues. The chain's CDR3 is CASSQDRLSYNEQFF. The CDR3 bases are TGTGCCAGCAGCCAAGACAGGCTATCCTACAATGAGCAGTTCTTC.

For the CDR3, the DNA is TGTGCCAGCTCACTTCGGACAGGGAGGGGAGAGCAGTACTTC. Its translation is CASSLRTGRGEQYF. The rearrangement joins TRBV18 to TRBJ2-7; D is perhaps TRBD1 (8 bases). CDR1 and CDR2 (germline): KGHSH, LQKENI. Trimming removed 4 bases from V and 7 bases from J, with 17 bases in between. The CDR3 covers 14 residues.

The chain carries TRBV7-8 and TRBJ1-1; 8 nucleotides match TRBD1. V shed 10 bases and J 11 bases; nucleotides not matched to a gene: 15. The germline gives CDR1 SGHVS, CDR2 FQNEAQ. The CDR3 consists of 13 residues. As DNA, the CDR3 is TGTGCCATCAGTAAAGGACAGGGTGATAGGGCTTTCTTT. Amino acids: CAISKGQGDRAFF. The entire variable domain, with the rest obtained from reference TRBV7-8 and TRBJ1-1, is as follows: GAGVSQSPRYKVAKRGQDVALRCDPISGHVSLFWYQQALGQGPEFLTYFQNEAQLDKSGLPSDRFFAERPEGSVSTLKIQRTQQEDSAVYLCAISKGQGDRAFFGQGTRLTVV.

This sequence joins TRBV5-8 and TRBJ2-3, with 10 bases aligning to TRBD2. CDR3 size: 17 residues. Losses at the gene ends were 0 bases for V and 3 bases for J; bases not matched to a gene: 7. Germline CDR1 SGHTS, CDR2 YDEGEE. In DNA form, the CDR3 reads TGTGCCAGCAGCTTGGCGCCTAGCGGGAGTGGAACAGATACGCAGTATTTT. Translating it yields CASSLAPSGSGTDTQYF.